This entry lists 15 T cell receptor beta chains sequenced from one sample in a study of identical twins. TCRdb fed the 5' RACE reads into MiXCR, producing one record per CDR3 protein. The sample lists 450,000 or so distinct CDR3 sequences; 12% to 15% were seen once. The same sample was also used in a study of yellow fever vaccine responses in identical twins.

Sequencing was performed on CD4+ T cells sorted from blood. Receptors were obtained from a woman aged 18-35 years in good health.

In this sample, this clonotype turned up many times. This chain joins TRBV11-2 and TRBJ2-5, with a tentative D call TRBD1 (5 bases). The CDR3 contains 13 residues. V was trimmed by 1 base and J by 5 bases, leaving 8 bases between them. Looked up from germline, CDR1 is SGHAT and CDR2 is FQNNGV. CDR3 residues: CASSLGGWETQYF. The CDR3 DNA is TGTGCCAGCAGCTTAGGGGGCTGGGAGACCCAGTACTTC.

This clonotype was seen only a few times. The chain carries TRBV3-1 and TRBJ2-7; no definite D call. Germline V lookup: CDR1 LGHDT, CDR2 YNNKEL (reference sequence). The CDR3 is 15 residues long. Trimming shortened V by 4 bases and J by 2 bases, and 15 bases separated the two germline ends. The CDR3 sequence: CASSRSYGPTYEQYF. Here the CDR3 DNA reads TGTGCCAGCAGCCGAAGTTATGGGCCTACCTACGAGCAGTACTTC.

The chain has TRBV5-1 and TRBJ1-3; 11 nucleotides agree with TRBD1. Germline values: CDR1 SGHRS, CDR2 YFSETQ. The CDR3 contains 16 residues. Trimming took 4 bases from V and 2 from J; bases not matched to a gene: 5. As DNA, the CDR3 is TGCGCCAGCAGCCCCACGGGACAGGGGGCTGGAAACACCATATATTTT. This codes for CASSPTGQGAGNTIYF.

This chain's CDR3 is CASSKVEGQDFYEQYF. The CDR3 DNA sequence: TGTGCCAGCAGCAAAGTCGAGGGACAGGATTTCTACGAGCAGTACTTC. The genes are TRBV21-1 and TRBJ2-7; the table gives TRBD1 as D, unverified against the DNA. TRBV21-1 is a pseudogene segment. The CDR3 runs 16 residues.

CDR3 amino acids: CASSADRGFTEAFF. Here the CDR3 DNA reads TGTGCCAGCAGCGCGGACAGGGGGTTCACTGAAGCTTTCTTT. V gene TRBV12-3 or TRBV12-4 combines with J gene TRBJ1-1, with TRBD1 matching 10 bases. The V gene end was trimmed by 6 bases and the J gene end by 4 bases; junction bases not matched to a gene: 5. This CDR3 is built from 14 residues.

The rearrangement links TRBV25-1 to TRBJ2-2; D might be TRBD1 (5 bases). This CDR3 is 15 amino acids long. CDR1 MGHDK and CDR2 SYGVNS come from the germline V gene. With 6 bases removed from V and 1 base from J, the gap between germline ends came to 12 bases. The CDR3 loop is CASSPLTVNTGELFF. DNA of the CDR3: TGTGCCAGCAGCCCCTTGACAGTGAACACCGGGGAGCTGTTTTTT.

This rearrangement joins TRBV6-5 to TRBJ2-7; 7 positions agree with TRBD1. The V gene end was trimmed by 5 bases and the J gene end by 2 bases; junction bases not matched to a gene: 18. The CDR3 length is 18 residues. The germline CDR1 and CDR2 sequences are MNHEY and SVGAGI. The CDR3 DNA follows: TGTGCCAGCAGTCACCGACCGGCCACAGGGGCGGGCACCTACGAGCAGTACTTC. Amino acid sequence: CASSHRPATGAGTYEQYF.

The chain uses TRBV2 and TRBJ2-5; TRBD1 or TRBD2 may be the D gene (5 bases each). Germline values: CDR1 SNHLY, CDR2 FYNNEI. Trimming cost V 3 bases and J 2 bases, with 10 bases left between them. The CDR3 length is 14 residues. DNA for the CDR3: TGTGCCAGCAGTGAGGAGTGGGGGCAAGAGACCCAGTACTTC. Translating it yields CASSEEWGQETQYF.

This clonotype came up a few times. This chain links TRBV9 with TRBJ2-1, with 9 bases that match TRBD2. Germline V CDR1 and CDR2: SGDLS, YYNGEE. The CDR3 has 15 residues. Trimming cost V 4 bases and J 2 bases; bases outside gene matches: 4. The CDR3 loop is CASSPIAGAYNEQFF. CDR3 nucleotides: TGTGCCAGCAGCCCCATAGCGGGGGCCTACAATGAGCAGTTCTTC.

This clonotype was seen a few times. The rearrangement joins TRBV7-9 to TRBJ2-3; TRBD2 is a possible D gene (6 bases). Deletions cut 2 bases from V and 0 bases from J, with 12 bases between. Per germline, CDR1 SEHNR and CDR2 FQNEAQ (reference sequence). This CDR3 is built from 16 residues. CDR3 loop: CASSLLEGFSTDTQYF. The CDR3 bases are TGTGCCAGCAGCTTATTGGAGGGGTTTAGCACAGATACGCAGTATTTT.

This clonotype was seen repeatedly, ten times or more. This chain uses TRBV7-9 with TRBJ2-3, with TRBD1 as a possible D gene (5 bases). Germline V CDR1 and CDR2: SEHNR, FQNEAQ (reference sequence). Trimming cost V 7 bases and J 7 bases, with 24 bases left between them. CDR3 length: 16 amino acids. CDR3 coding DNA: TGTGCCAGCAACCACTTAGGGGTCCGCAGCTTTAATACGCAGTATTTT. It codes for CASNHLGVRSFNTQYF.

This clonotype was counted a few times. V is TRBV10-3 and J is TRBJ2-2, with a tentative D call TRBD1 (6 bases). V was clipped by 6 bases and J by 7 bases, with 9 bases between them. Germline V CDR1 and CDR2: ENHRY, SYGVKD. This CDR3 region has 12 residues. CDR3 residues: CAIRQGGGELFF. For the CDR3, the DNA is TGTGCCATCAGACAGGGCGGCGGGGAGCTGTTTTTT.

This clonotype was seen a few times. In DNA form, the CDR3 reads TGTGCCAGCAGTACTCGGACTAGCGGGAGGGCCTACAATGAGCAGTTCTTC. Translation: CASSTRTSGRAYNEQFF. The rearrangement links TRBV12-3 or TRBV12-4 to TRBJ2-1, with 15 bases identical to TRBD2. There are 17 residues in the CDR3. Germline trimming cut 5 bases from V and 2 bases from J; bases unmatched to any gene: 4.

This clonotype was detected a few times. The genes are TRBV6-5 and TRBJ2-3; D remains unclear. With 4 bases removed from V and 2 bases from J, the gap between germline ends came to 7 bases. The CDR3 loop spans 13 amino acids. In germline, CDR1 is MNHEY, CDR2 SVGAGI. CDR3 protein: CASSLDTTDTQYF. The CDR3 DNA reads TGTGCCAGCAGTTTAGACACCACAGATACGCAGTATTTT.

The rearrangement joins TRBV25-1 to TRBJ2-6; D is uncertain. The CDR3 runs 16 residues. Germline values: CDR1 MGHDK, CDR2 SYGVNS. The germline V and J ends were trimmed by 4 bases and 2 bases, with 12 bases remaining between them. In DNA, the CDR3 is TGTGCCAGCAGTGCCCTAGATGTGCCTGGGGCCAACGTCCTGACTTTC. Its translation is CASSALDVPGANVLTF.